The 10 T cell receptor beta chains below all came from one sample that was sequenced in a study of blood T cell repertoires in COVID-19 (dated by TCRdb to 2020 to 2021). Libraries were constructed by the immunoSEQ multiplex PCR assay. In its TCRdb copy, this immuneACCESS table keeps in-frame sequences only and misses some clones. Where compared with another copy, unresolved V genes explain less than half of these, and the others have no known cause. The sample table contains under 300,000 clones; only one count was recorded for about 88% of them. The ten largest clonotypes hold about 2.1% of the sample. Sequenced material: peripheral blood. The receptors stem from a woman aged 40 to 55 who had recovered from COVID-19.

This chain connects TRBV2 to TRBJ1-1; tentatively, D is TRBD1 (5 bases). The V end was cut by 5 bases, the J end by 4 bases, with 14 bases between. Germline-derived CDR1 and CDR2 are SNHLY and FYNNEI. The length of the CDR3 is 14 residues. The CDR3 DNA sequence: TGTGCCAGCAGTCCCCGGGAGGGGCCCACTGAAGCTTTCTTT. The encoded protein is CASSPREGPTEAFF.

The J gene is TRBJ1-5, the V gene TRBV18; perhaps TRBD1 as D (5 bases). This CDR3 region has 14 residues. V gave up 6 bases and J gave up 7 bases, with 16 bases separating them. Germline V CDR1 and CDR2: KGHSH, LQKENI. The CDR3 nucleotides are TGTGCCAGCTCGCCGGGGGGTTTCGGGCAGCCCCAGCATTTT. Translated, it gives CASSPGGFGQPQHF.

The chain uses TRBV28 and TRBJ2-7; D call uncertain. Looked up from germline, CDR1 is MDHEN and CDR2 is SYDVKM. V lost 5 bases and J lost 3, with 2 bases in between. This CDR3 is built from 10 residues. The CDR3 DNA reads TGTGCCAGCAGTCGCTACGAGCAGTACTTC. This translates into CASSRYEQYF.

This chain joins TRBV5-1 and TRBJ1-2; D remains unclear. Germline V gene data show CDR1 as SGHRS and CDR2 as YFSETQ. V was trimmed by 0 bases and J by 2 bases, leaving 11 bases between them. The CDR3 contains 15 residues. CDR3 sequence reads: CASSLDPGTNYGYTF. The DNA of the CDR3 is TGCGCCAGCAGCTTGGATCCGGGAACAAACTATGGCTACACCTTC.

The J gene is TRBJ2-6, the V gene TRBV9; possible D gene TRBD1, 6 bases. There are 16 residues in the CDR3. The V end was cut by 0 bases, the J end by 4 bases, with 11 bases between. Looked up from germline, CDR1 is SGDLS and CDR2 is YYNGEE. CDR3 nucleotides: TGTGCCAGCAGCGTAGTTACAGGGAGCGGGGCCAACGTCCTGACTTTC. Translating gives CASSVVTGSGANVLTF.

V is TRBV18 and J is TRBJ2-5; TRBD2 matches 14 bases. Trimming at V came to 2 bases and at J to 3 bases, leaving 2 bases not matched to a gene. There are 16 residues in the CDR3. Germline CDR1 KGHSH, CDR2 LQKENI. The CDR3 sequence: CASSPGLAGGEETQYF. Written as DNA, the CDR3 is TGTGCCAGCTCACCAGGACTAGCGGGAGGTGAAGAGACCCAGTACTTC.

The chain is built from TRBV7-9 and TRBJ2-1; D is unclear. Trimming stripped 5 bases from V and 8 bases from J, with 19 bases between. The CDR3 runs to 15 residues. Germline values: CDR1 SEHNR, CDR2 FQNEAQ (reference sequence). The CDR3 DNA reads TGTGCCAGCAGCGCCGCAACAACGAATGTCGATGAGCAGTTCTTC. It encodes CASSAATTNVDEQFF. Looking up the rest from reference TRBV7-9 and TRBJ2-1 gives the full variable domain: DTGVSQNPRHKITKRGQNVTFRCDPISEHNRLYWYRQTLGQGPEFLTYFQNEAQLEKSRLLSDRFSAERPKGSFSTLEIQRTEQGDSAMYLCASSAATTNVDEQFFGPGTRLTVL.

This clone was counted at least ten times. CDR3 sequence reads: CASSQGQAGESYEQYF. For the CDR3, the DNA is TGTGCCAGCAGCCAAGGGCAAGCGGGGGAAAGCTACGAGCAGTACTTC. The chain has TRBV4-2 and TRBJ2-7, with 8 bases aligning to TRBD2. V lost 1 base and J lost 3; bases outside the gene matches: 8. The CDR3 has 16 amino acids. CDR1 and CDR2 from the germline V gene are LGHNA and YNFKEQ.

The V call is TRBV24-1, the J call TRBJ1-5; possibly TRBD1 for D (6 bases). This CDR3 is 16 amino acids long. The V end lost 1 base, the J end lost 3 bases, and 12 bases lay between the germline ends. Germline values: CDR1 KGHDR, CDR2 SFDVKD. In DNA, the CDR3 is TGTGCCACCAGTGATTTAGGTCAGGGGAACAATCAGCCCCAGCATTTT. It translates to CATSDLGQGNNQPQHF.

This chain links TRBV5-4 with TRBJ2-2, with TRBD1 matching 8 bases. Germline V gene lookup returns CDR1 SGHNT and CDR2 YYREEE (reference sequence). The CDR3 runs 15 residues. After removal of 0 bases from V and 4 bases from J, the junction contained 2 bases not matched to a gene. The CDR3 spells CASSLGTGTTGELFF. The CDR3 DNA reads as TGTGCCAGCAGCTTGGGGACAGGGACCACCGGGGAGCTGTTTTTT.